Sequencing of this TCR beta chain was carried out in a study of blood T cell repertoires in COVID-19. About the study: The United States, Italy and Spain provided the acute and convalescent COVID-19 samples. Sources were T cells, B-cell-depleted T cells, or PBMCs; the material itself was cDNA or gDNA.

Unmatched junction bases numbered 8, after V lost 9 bases and J lost 4 bases. The CDR3 runs 13 residues. The germline V gene encodes CDR1 MNHEY and CDR2 SMNVEV (reference sequence). Study processing details: Reference gene primer amplification yielded estimated nucleated cell counts. Some clones are missing from TCRdb's copy, which holds only in-frame ones; the method was immunoSEQ multiplex PCR. The D gene and trimming were derived from the DNA, and the V and J assignments and clone size from that table. Among 150,000 to 200,000 clones, about 80% were seen once, and the ten largest hold roughly 20%.

The chain links TRBV27 to TRBJ1-2, with 7 bases aligning to TRBD1. Sequencing was done on a sample of peripheral blood. This receptor was obtained from an elderly woman with acute or convalescent COVID-19. DNA for the CDR3: TGTGCCAGTGGCCCCCGGACAGGCTATGGCTACACCTTC. This encodes CASGPRTGYGYTF.